The sequence of this TCR beta chain was determined in a study of early T cells in non-severe SARS-CoV-2 infection. On the study more broadly: The chains were unpaired, and the sequenced material was bulk RNA from unsorted whole blood. General study points: VDJdb-based annotation leaned toward anti-spike CD8 responses and missed private and CD4 specificities.

As part of library construction, unique molecular identifiers were attached to individual cDNA molecules. Via MiXCR, TCRdb re-called the 5' RACE reads, giving one row per CDR3 protein. The sample includes 95,000 to 150,000 distinct CDR3 sequences, about 15% of them seen just once. Trimming stripped 5 bases from V and 1 base from J, with 7 bases between. Germline lookup yields CDR1 MNHEY and CDR2 SMNVEV (reference sequence). This CDR3 region has 13 residues. Regarding this clonotype: Its antigen is undetermined.

The source material was whole blood. The chain carries TRBV27 and TRBJ2-3; TRBD2 might be the D (6 bases). This clonotype originated in an adult who was a healthcare worker with PCR-confirmed SARS-CoV-2 infection or an uninfected control (not recorded which). CDR3 sequence: CASSRLGTDTQYF. The CDR3 DNA reads TGTGCCAGCAGTAGACTAGGCACAGATACGCAGTATTTT.